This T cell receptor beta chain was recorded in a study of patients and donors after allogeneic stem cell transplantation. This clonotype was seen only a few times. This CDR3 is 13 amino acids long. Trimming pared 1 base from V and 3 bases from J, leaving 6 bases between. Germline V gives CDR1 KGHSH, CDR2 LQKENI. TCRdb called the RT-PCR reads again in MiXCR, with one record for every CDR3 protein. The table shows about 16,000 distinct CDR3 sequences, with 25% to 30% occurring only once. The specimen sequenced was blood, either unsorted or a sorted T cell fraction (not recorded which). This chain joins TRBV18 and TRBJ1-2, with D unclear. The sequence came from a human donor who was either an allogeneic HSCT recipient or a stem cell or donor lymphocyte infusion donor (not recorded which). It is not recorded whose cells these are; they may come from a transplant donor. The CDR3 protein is CASSPRQDYGYTF. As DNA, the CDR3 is TGTGCCAGCTCACCACGGCAGGACTATGGCTACACCTTC.